This T cell receptor (beta chain) was observed in a study of T cells in Graves' hyperthyroidism and ophthalmopathy. TCR beta CDR3 region amplification was performed from RNA transcripts. TCR CDR3 underwent first-round RT-PCR with the HTBI primer set. Each CDR3 protein is one row after TCRdb ran MiXCR on the multiplex PCR reads. Among roughly 720,000 distinct CDR3 sequences listed, roughly 17% were seen once. The receptor's source is a man over 45 with Graves' hyperthyroidism. The sequenced material came from blood.

The CDR3 DNA is TGTGCCATCAGTTCGGACAGGGGGCCGAATGAGCAGTTCTTC. Its protein product is CAISSDRGPNEQFF. This rearrangement joins TRBV10-3 to TRBJ2-1; 11 positions match TRBD1. This CDR3 comprises 14 residues. CDR1 and CDR2 (germline): ENHRY, SYGVKD. Trimming took 5 bases from V and 7 from J; bases not matched to a gene: 4.